This T cell receptor beta chain was observed in a study of PD-L1 blockade in urothelial cancer. Study overall: Blood analyses occurred 3 weeks (second dose) and 6 weeks post treatment start.

Generated by immunoSEQ multiplex PCR, the TCRdb table keeps only in-frame clones and is missing some. Of tens of thousands of clones in the sample, around 83% were seen once. This CDR3 spans 15 amino acids. CDR1 LNHDA and CDR2 SQIVND come from the germline V gene (reference sequence). V lost 4 bases, J lost 6 bases, and 19 bases lay in between. The TCR originated in a man aged 60-69 years with urothelial cancer. The V and J genes are TRBV19 and TRBJ2-7, with a possible D match to TRBD1 (6 bases). This sample comprised PBMCs, obtained around atezolizumab (anti-PD-L1) treatment. As DNA, the CDR3 is TGTGCCAGTAGTAGACGGACAGCCGTTCGGGGCGAGCAGTACTTC. It is translated as CASSRRTAVRGEQYF.